The 18 T cell receptor beta chains reported below all come from one sample, sequenced in a study of Ad26.COV2.S vaccination and SARS-CoV-2 variants. The protocol was immunoSEQ multiplex PCR, while the TCRdb copy is restricted to in-frame clones and leaves out a portion. This sample has about 350,000 clones, with approximately 90% found just once. The treatment: some 20 received Ad26.COV2.S at low or high dose, single or two shots; several received placebo; per-sample allocation not given. Sample collection was performed on day 63 after the first vaccine or placebo injection. Sequencing used peripheral blood, obtained in a trial of Ad26.COV2.S vaccine versus placebo. These receptors were collected from a person aged 18-60 years who received the Ad26.COV2.S COVID-19 vaccine or a placebo.

V usage is TRBV4-3 and J usage is TRBJ1-1; TRBD1 is a possible D gene (5 bases). Germline V gene sequence: CDR1 LGHNA, CDR2 YSLEER. The CDR3 runs to 14 residues. The V end was cut by 0 bases, the J end by 6 bases, with 11 bases between. The CDR3 coding sequence is TGCGCCAGCAGCCAAGATCTTCAGGGACCTGAAGCTTTCTTT. Translating gives CASSQDLQGPEAFF.

The chain recombines TRBV15 with TRBJ1-5; 8 bases align to TRBD1. Per germline, CDR1 LNHNV and CDR2 YYDKDF (reference sequence). The CDR3 runs to 15 residues. J gave up 7 bases and V 0 bases, and 5 bases lay outside the gene matches. CDR3 DNA sequence: TGTGCCACCAGCAGAGAGACAGGGGCGGGACAGCCCCAGCATTTT. As protein: CATSRETGAGQPQHF. Based on the CDR3 plus reference TRBV15 and TRBJ1-5, the full variable domain is DAMVIQNPRYQVTQFGKPVTLSCSQTLNHNVMYWYQQKSSQAPKLLFHYYDKDFNNEADTPDNFQSRRPNTSFCFLDIRSPGLGDTAMYLCATSRETGAGQPQHFGDGTRLSIL.

This clone has just a few counts. This chain links TRBV11-3 with TRBJ2-2, with D perhaps matching TRBD2 (6 bases). V shed 5 bases and J shed 2 bases, with 18 bases lying between them. This CDR3 has 17 residues. CDR1 and CDR2 from the germline V gene are SGHNT and YENEEA. Here the CDR3 reads CASSNKELAYNTGELFF. The CDR3 DNA is TGTGCCAGCAGCAACAAAGAACTAGCTTATAACACCGGGGAGCTGTTTTTT. The whole variable domain, remainder taken from reference TRBV11-3 and TRBJ2-2, is EAGVVQSPRYKIIEKKQPVAFWCNPISGHNTLYWYLQNLGQGPELLIRYENEEAVDDSQLPKDRFSAERLKGVDSTLKIQPAELGDSAVYLCASSNKELAYNTGELFFGEGSRLTVL.

The gene calls are TRBV27 and TRBJ1-1; no clear D gene. The V gene's germline CDR1 is MNHEY and CDR2 SMNVEV (reference sequence). Trimming removed 8 bases from V and 2 bases from J, with 15 bases in between. The CDR3 has 14 residues. Written as DNA, the CDR3 is TGTGCCAGCCGACGAGCTCCATTAAACACTGAAGCTTTCTTT. Translating it yields CASRRAPLNTEAFF.

The chain recombines TRBV11-3 with TRBJ2-1, with D hard to call. CDR1 and CDR2 from the germline V gene are SGHNT and YENEEA. V shed 3 bases and J shed 0 bases, with 6 bases lying between them. The CDR3 spans 14 residues. CDR3 sequence: CASSFDSSYNEQFF. CDR3 bases: TGTGCCAGCAGCTTCGATAGCTCCTACAATGAGCAGTTCTTC.

The chain uses TRBV3-1 (or the pseudogene TRBV3-2) and TRBJ2-7; 9 nucleotides agree with TRBD1. Germline values: CDR1 LGHDT, CDR2 YNNKEL (reference sequence). V lost 2 bases and J lost 6; bases outside the gene matches: 5. The CDR3 loop spans 14 amino acids. CDR3 loop: CASSQPRTGVEQYF. CDR3 DNA sequence: TGTGCCAGCAGCCAACCCAGGACAGGGGTCGAGCAGTACTTC.

This chain joins TRBV10-1 and TRBJ1-5; the D gene is possibly TRBD1 (5 bases). Germline CDR1 is WNHNN and CDR2 is SYGVQD (reference sequence). CDR3 length: 15 amino acids. V was shortened by 5 bases and J by 4 bases, with 15 bases between the two germline ends. CDR3 coding DNA: TGCGCCAGCAGTCCCCAGGGTGGGGGTAATCAGCCCCAGCATTTT. It yields the protein CASSPQGGGNQPQHF.

The V call is TRBV5-1, the J call TRBJ2-2, with 10 positions matching TRBD1. V lost 5 bases and J lost 6; bases outside the gene matches: 10. The CDR3 consists of 16 residues. The V gene's germline CDR1 is SGHRS and CDR2 YFSETQ. The CDR3 sequence is CASSYLGQGNSGELFF. As DNA, the CDR3 is TGCGCCAGCAGTTATCTGGGACAGGGGAATTCCGGGGAGCTGTTTTTT.

This clone occurred a few times. This chain links TRBV4-2 with TRBJ2-1; the D gene is possibly TRBD1 (6 bases). Per germline, CDR1 LGHNA and CDR2 YNFKEQ. Deletions cut 1 base from V and 4 bases from J, with 14 bases between. The length of the CDR3 is 16 residues. The DNA of the CDR3 is TGTGCCAGCAGCCAAGCAGCAACAGGGTGGTACAATGAGCAGTTCTTC. Amino acid sequence: CASSQAATGWYNEQFF.

This clone was observed a few times. This chain uses TRBV30 with TRBJ2-7, with a possible D match to TRBD2 (6 bases). CDR1 is GTSNPN and CDR2 is SVGIG in the germline V gene (reference sequence). Trimming cost V 2 bases and J 0 bases, with 11 bases left between them. The length of the CDR3 is 14 residues. The DNA for the CDR3 is TGTGCCTGGAGTATCTCGGGGGTCTCCTACGAGCAGTACTTC. This sequence encodes CAWSISGVSYEQYF.

The V gene is TRBV28, the J gene TRBJ2-3; D gene uncertain. V was shortened by 3 bases and J by 0 bases, with 16 bases between the two germline ends. CDR1 MDHEN and CDR2 SYDVKM come from the germline V gene. The CDR3 spans 17 residues. CDR3 nucleotide sequence: TGTGCCAGCAGTTTCAGTTCGGGCAAATCTAGCACAGATACGCAGTATTTT. This codes for CASSFSSGKSSTDTQYF.

The chain employs TRBV14 and TRBJ2-2, with 7 bases matching TRBD1. The CDR3 totals 14 residues. J gave up 5 bases and V 0 bases, and 0 bases lay outside the gene matches. Germline V gene lookup returns CDR1 SGHDN and CDR2 FVKESK. Here the CDR3 DNA reads TGTGCCAGCAGCCAAGACAGGGGGACCGGGGAGCTGTTTTTT. This sequence encodes CASSQDRGTGELFF. Variable domain in full (rest from reference TRBV14 and TRBJ2-2): EAGVTQFPSHSVIEKGQTVTLRCDPISGHDNLYWYRRVMGKEIKFLLHFVKESKQDESGMPNNRFLAERTGGTYSTLKVQPAELEDSGVYFCASSQDRGTGELFFGEGSRLTVL.

This rearrangement joins TRBV7-3 to TRBJ1-1, with 8 bases that match TRBD1. The V gene end was trimmed by 5 bases and the J gene end by 11 bases; junction bases not matched to a gene: 13. The CDR3 sequence is 14 residues long. CDR1 and CDR2 from the germline V gene are SGHTA and FQGTGA. The DNA for the CDR3 is TGTGCCAGCAGCCCCTCTCCCGGGACAGGTTGGGCTTTCTTT. It translates to CASSPSPGTGWAFF. Full variable domain (outside the CDR3, taken from reference TRBV7-3 and TRBJ1-1): GAGVSQTPSNKVTEKGKYVELRCDPISGHTALYWYRQSLGQGPEFLIYFQGTGAADDSGLPNDRFFAVRPEGSVSTLKIQRTERGDSAVYLCASSPSPGTGWAFFGQGTRLTVV.

The V gene is TRBV18, the J gene TRBJ2-3, with TRBD2 identical over 9 bases. V lost 5 bases to trimming and J lost 0 bases; unmatched junction nucleotides: 6. In germline, CDR1 is KGHSH, CDR2 LQKENI. This CDR3 has 16 residues. DNA of the CDR3: TGTGCCAGCTCATCCTGGACTAGCGAAAGCACAGATACGCAGTATTTT. It specifies CASSSWTSESTDTQYF.

This chain connects TRBV5-1 to TRBJ2-2; D might be TRBD2 (5 bases). The V end lost 5 bases, the J end lost 6 bases, and 17 bases lay between the germline ends. CDR1 is SGHRS, CDR2 YFSETQ, per germline. CDR3 length: 15 amino acids. The CDR3 loop is CASSTAGSEAGELFF. CDR3 coding DNA: TGCGCCAGCAGTACTGCGGGTTCCGAGGCCGGGGAGCTGTTTTTT. The full variable domain, in which reference TRBV5-1 and TRBJ2-2 provide the parts outside the CDR3, is KAGVTQTPRYLIKTRGQQVTLSCSPISGHRSVSWYQQTPGQGLQFLFEYFSETQRNKGNFPGRFSGRQFSNSRSEMNVSTLELGDSALYLCASSTAGSEAGELFFGEGSRLTVL.

The chain carries TRBV28 and TRBJ1-5, with D possibly matching TRBD1 (6 bases). V lost 7 bases and J 9 bases, leaving 13 bases between the germline ends. Looked up from germline, CDR1 is MDHEN and CDR2 is SYDVKM. The CDR3 spans 12 residues. In DNA, the CDR3 is TGTGCCAGCAAAAGGGGGGGTGCGCCCCAGCATTTT. Amino acids: CASKRGGAPQHF.

The CDR3 spells CAWAAMTFSDTIYF. Here the CDR3 DNA reads TGTGCCTGGGCAGCCATGACCTTTAGCGACACCATATATTTT. This chain joins TRBV30 and TRBJ1-3; D gene uncertain. Trimming cost V 5 bases and J 8 bases, with 19 bases left between them. This CDR3 is 14 amino acids long. Germline CDR1 and CDR2: GTSNPN and SVGIG (reference sequence). The whole variable domain, filled in from reference TRBV30 and TRBJ1-3, reads SQTIHQWPATLVQPVGSPLSLECTVEGTSNPNLYWYRQAAGRGLQLLFYSVGIGQISSEVPQNLSASRPQDRQFILSSKKLLLSDSGFYLCAWAAMTFSDTIYFGEGSWLTVV.

The chain couples TRBV5-5 to TRBJ1-1, with 7 nucleotides matching TRBD1. The CDR3 contains 16 residues. The ends lost 4 bases at V and 5 bases at J; junction bases unmatched: 14. Germline V CDR1 and CDR2: SGHKS, YYEKEE (reference sequence). CDR3: CASSIIGGDWGTEAFF. The CDR3 coding sequence is TGTGCCAGCAGCATTATAGGGGGCGACTGGGGTACTGAAGCTTTCTTT.